This T cell receptor (beta chain) was profiled in a study of T cells in Graves' hyperthyroidism and ophthalmopathy. The investigators amplified TCR beta CDR3 regions from RNA transcripts. The HTBI primer set was used in a first-round RT-PCR of the TCR CDR3. TCRdb recomputed calls from the multiplex PCR reads with MiXCR, one row per CDR3 protein. The sample holds 500,000 to 750,000 distinct CDR3 sequences, around 46% seen once. The table lists this clonotype with a few counts. No progression to ophthalmopathy during 18 months of follow-up defined stable disease. The CDR3 contains 15 residues. CDR1 SGHRS and CDR2 YFSETQ come from the germline V gene. Trimming removed 4 bases from V and 4 bases from J; junction bases left unmatched: 8.

Sequencing was done on a sample of peripheral blood or thyroid tissue (not recorded which). This receptor was obtained from a woman aged 18-29 years with Graves' hyperthyroidism. The V gene is TRBV5-1, the J gene TRBJ1-2; 9 positions match TRBD1. Here the CDR3 reads CASSPNTGGGYGYTF. The CDR3 region has the DNA TGCGCCAGCAGCCCAAACACAGGGGGCGGCTATGGCTACACCTTC.